This T cell receptor (beta chain) was observed in a study of tumor-infiltrating lymphocytes in primary liver carcinoma. Study-wide background: Samples returned roughly 3.5 to 7.5 million productive TCRbeta reads, a yield that was similar across tissue types.

Total RNA amounting to around 530 ng was the source from which TCR beta cDNA was made with a constant-region primer. ARM-PCR, slightly modified, supplied the TCR beta libraries through three nested multiplex PCR rounds. Rounds one and two of PCR, each of 10 cycles, were primed with TRBV1-TRBV30 forward primers and a C-beta reverse primer. TCRdb re-called the multiplex PCR reads with MiXCR, one entry per CDR3 protein. The sample holds fewer than 250,000 distinct CDR3 sequences, approximately 86% seen once. CDR1 and CDR2 (germline): SGHNT, YYREEE (reference sequence). The CDR3 consists of 15 residues. V lost 4 bases to trimming and J lost 7 bases, with 20 bases between them. Unsorted bulk tissue (about 18-30 mg) underwent RNA and DNA co-extraction.

The chain has TRBV5-4 and TRBJ1-2; a weak D match, TRBD1 (6 bases). The sequence came from a man aged 40-50 years with primary liver carcinoma and hepatitis B virus infection. Sequencing input: tumor tissue from primary liver carcinoma. The DNA of the CDR3 is TGTGCCAGCAGCCCCGGGGGGGCAGTGGACTTTGGCTACACCTTC. Protein sequence: CASSPGGAVDFGYTF.